This T cell receptor beta chain was captured in a study of blood T cells in healthy people across ages. Study-level findings and limits: Higher diversity and more naive CD4+ cells were features of long-lived donors, compared to aged donors. Diversity of TCR beta per million T cells declined in a roughly linear way with age.

In regard to this clonotype: Its antigen is not identified.

Germline V lookup: CDR1 DFQATT, CDR2 SNEGSKA (reference sequence). The CDR3 is 13 residues long. The V end was cut by 3 bases, the J end by 4 bases, with 12 bases between. Next came a second PCR, run for about 6 to 11 cycles, which used a sample-barcoded 5' primer along with a J-beta primer mix. Using its own MiXCR run on the 5' RACE reads, TCRdb lists one record per CDR3 protein. The sample contains 2 million or so distinct CDR3 sequences, approximately 50% of which appear only once. The rearrangement uses TRBV20-1 and TRBJ1-2; D is uncertain. The sequence was obtained from a woman in her forties in good health. What was sequenced was blood. CDR3 DNA sequence: TGCAGTGCTAGTGAAGGACGGATCTATGGCTACACCTTC. This codes for CSASEGRIYGYTF.